These 7 T cell receptor beta chains originate from one sample sequenced in a study of control samples from healthy donors and cancer patients. Sequencing was performed with immunoSEQ multiplex PCR; in TCRdb, only in-frame clones are kept and a portion is missing. The sample has tens of thousands of clones; about nine tenths are singletons. Sequencing was performed on blood. The source of these receptors is a man aged 45-65 years in good health.

The V call is TRBV18, the J call TRBJ1-2; D not certain. The V end was cut by 2 bases, the J end by 4 bases, with 8 bases between. Germline loops: CDR1 KGHSH, CDR2 LQKENI. CDR3 length: 13 residues. The CDR3 is CASSPGDGYGYTF. The DNA of the CDR3 is TGTGCCAGCTCACCAGGGGATGGCTATGGCTACACCTTC.

The chain is built from TRBV7-2 and TRBJ1-4, with D tentatively TRBD1 (5 bases). V was shortened by 5 bases and J by 1 base, with 14 bases between the two germline ends. CDR1 is SGHTA, CDR2 FQGNSA, per germline. This CDR3 spans 16 amino acids. CDR3 sequence: CASSRGGEVTNEKLFF. The CDR3 DNA sequence: TGTGCCAGCAGCCGGGGCGGGGAGGTAACTAATGAAAAACTGTTTTTT.

V and J are TRBV10-2 and TRBJ2-3; D is ambiguous. Germline assignment: CDR1 WSHSY and CDR2 SAAADI. CDR3 length: 12 amino acids. The V end lost 7 bases, the J end lost 5 bases, and 10 bases lay between the germline ends. CDR3 sequence reads: CASNDGRDTQYF. The CDR3 nucleotides are TGCGCCAGCAACGACGGACGAGATACGCAGTATTTT.

This chain uses TRBV1 with TRBJ1-5; TRBD1, the D gene given by the table, was not confirmed from the DNA. TRBV1 is a documented pseudogene. The CDR3 has 15 amino acids. CDR3: CTSSQIAGWGQPQHF. CDR3 DNA sequence: TGCACCAGCAGCCAAATCGCAGGGTGGGGACAGCCCCAGCATTTT.

The chain combines TRBV5-8 with TRBJ1-4; 7 bases are a match to TRBD1. Per germline, CDR1 SGHTS and CDR2 YDEGEE. Trimming removed 0 bases from V and 0 bases from J; junction bases left unmatched: 2. CDR3 length: 16 residues. CDR3 sequence: CASSLGRGATNEKLFF. CDR3 DNA: TGTGCCAGCAGCTTGGGCAGGGGGGCAACTAATGAAAAACTGTTTTTT.

CDR3 loop: CASSGTGTEVNTGELFF. The DNA of the CDR3 is TGCGCCAGCAGCGGCACCGGGACGGAGGTCAACACCGGGGAGCTGTTTTTT. The J gene is TRBJ2-2, the V gene TRBV5-1; D may be TRBD1 or TRBD2 (5 bases each). Trimming took off 4 bases at V and 2 bases at J, with 18 bases between the two ends. The CDR3 length is 17 residues. The germline V gene encodes CDR1 SGHRS and CDR2 YFSETQ.

The V call is TRBV24-1, the J call TRBJ2-3, with 9 bases lining up with TRBD1. V gave up 0 bases and J gave up 4 bases; unmatched junction bases: 4. The CDR3 sequence is 16 residues long. CDR1 KGHDR and CDR2 SFDVKD come from the germline V gene. The CDR3 DNA reads as TGTGCCACCAGTGATTTGGGGACAGGGTCCGCAGATACGCAGTATTTT. This encodes CATSDLGTGSADTQYF.